The text below deals with one TCR beta chain. This sample is part of a study of prognosis after radiotherapy for stage I lung cancer. Genomic DNA was subjected to two-round multiplex PCR for amplification of TCR beta CDR3. First-round PCR used primers specific to each TRBV and TRBJ gene. MiXCR was run by TCRdb on the multiplex PCR reads, yielding one entry per CDR3 protein. The data show 20,000 to 25,000 distinct CDR3 sequences, 30% to 45% seen once. This CDR3 spans 15 amino acids. Trimming removed 3 bases at V and 2 bases at J, with 12 bases between. Germline values: CDR1 MNHNS, CDR2 SASEGT. The chain couples TRBV6-1 to TRBJ2-3; no clear D. The receptor was isolated from a donor of 50 years or more with non-small cell lung cancer. The specimen comprised PBMCs, sampled before or after stereotactic body radiation therapy (not recorded which). The DNA for the CDR3 is TGTGCCAGCAGTGAGAGTTTTCTCCCCACAGATACGCAGTATTTT. Encoded protein: CASSESFLPTDTQYF.